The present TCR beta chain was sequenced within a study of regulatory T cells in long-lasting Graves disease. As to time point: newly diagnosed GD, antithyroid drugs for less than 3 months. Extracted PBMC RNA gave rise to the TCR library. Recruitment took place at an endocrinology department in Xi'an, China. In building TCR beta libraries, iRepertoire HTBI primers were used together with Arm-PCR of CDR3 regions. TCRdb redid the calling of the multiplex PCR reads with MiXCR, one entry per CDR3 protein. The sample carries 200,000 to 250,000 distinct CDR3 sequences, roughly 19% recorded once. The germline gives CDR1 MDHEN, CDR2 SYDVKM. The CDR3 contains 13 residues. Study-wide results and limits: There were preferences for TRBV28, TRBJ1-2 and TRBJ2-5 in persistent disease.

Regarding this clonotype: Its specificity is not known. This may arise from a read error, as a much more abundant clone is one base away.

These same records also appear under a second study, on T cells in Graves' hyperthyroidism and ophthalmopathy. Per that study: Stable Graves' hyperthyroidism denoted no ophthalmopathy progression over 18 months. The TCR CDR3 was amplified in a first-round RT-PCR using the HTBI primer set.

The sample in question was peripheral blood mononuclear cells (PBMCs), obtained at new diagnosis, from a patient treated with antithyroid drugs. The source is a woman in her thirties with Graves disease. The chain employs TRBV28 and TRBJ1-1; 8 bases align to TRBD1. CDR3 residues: CASSLLTGAGASF. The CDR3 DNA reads TGTGCCAGCAGTTTGCTGACAGGGGCTGGGGCTTCCTTT. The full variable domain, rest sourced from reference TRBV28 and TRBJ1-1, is DVKVTQSSRYLVKRTGEKVFLECVQDMDHENMFWYRQDPGLGLRLIYFSYDVKMKEKGDIPEGYSVSREKKERFSLILESASTNQTSMYLCASSLLTGAGASFGQGTRLTVV.